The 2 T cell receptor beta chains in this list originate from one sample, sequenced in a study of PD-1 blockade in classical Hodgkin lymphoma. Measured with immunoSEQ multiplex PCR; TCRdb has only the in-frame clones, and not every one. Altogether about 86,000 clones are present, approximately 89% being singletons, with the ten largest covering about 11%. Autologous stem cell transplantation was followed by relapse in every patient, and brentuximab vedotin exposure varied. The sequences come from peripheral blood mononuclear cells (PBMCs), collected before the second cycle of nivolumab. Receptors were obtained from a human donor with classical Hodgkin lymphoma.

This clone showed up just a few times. The CDR3 nucleotides are TGTGCCAGCAGCCGACAGCCTGAAGCTTTCTTT. It is translated as CASSRQPEAFF. This sequence joins TRBV7-9 and TRBJ1-1; a possible D gene is TRBD1 (5 bases). CDR1 and CDR2 from the germline V gene are SEHNR and FQNEAQ (reference sequence). The CDR3 is made up of 11 amino acids. Trimming left V 5 bases short and J 6 bases short, with 7 bases between.

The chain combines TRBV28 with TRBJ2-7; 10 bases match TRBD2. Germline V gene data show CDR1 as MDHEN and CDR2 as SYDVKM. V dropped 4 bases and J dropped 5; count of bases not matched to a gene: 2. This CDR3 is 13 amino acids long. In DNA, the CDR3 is TGTGCCAGCAGTTCTAGCGGGAGACACGAGCAGTACTTC. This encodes CASSSSGRHEQYF.